A single sample is the source of the 25 T cell receptor beta chains below, sequenced in a study of blood T cell repertoires in COVID-19. The data were produced by immunoSEQ multiplex PCR, yet TCRdb's version contains in-frame clones alone and is incomplete. The repertoire consists of around 220,000 clones, with under 90% occurring once and the leading ten covering roughly 7.8%. What was sequenced was peripheral blood. The receptors stem from an elderly woman with COVID-19, enrolled during active disease.

This clone showed up just a few times. The chain is built from TRBV6-1 and TRBJ1-1; weak D call: TRBD1 (5 bases). CDR1 is MNHNS and CDR2 is SASEGT in the germline V gene. The CDR3 consists of 16 residues. V was pared by 2 bases and J by 6 bases, with 19 bases between. The CDR3 DNA reads TGTGCCAGCAGTGAATTTTCAGGGTCCCAACAGGCTGAAGCTTTCTTT. This codes for CASSEFSGSQQAEAFF.

The gene calls are TRBV29-1 and TRBJ2-3; possible D gene TRBD2, 5 bases. The CDR3 contains 14 residues. In germline, CDR1 is SQVTM, CDR2 ANQGSEA. Trimming pared 3 bases from V and 5 bases from J, leaving 15 bases between. CDR3 sequence (DNA): TGCAGCGTTGAGGCTGGGAGTTATGGAGATACGCAGTATTTT. Protein product: CSVEAGSYGDTQYF.

The V gene is TRBV3-1 (or the pseudogene TRBV3-2), the J gene TRBJ1-1; 9 nucleotides align to TRBD1. V shed 5 bases and J 10 bases; nucleotides not matched to a gene: 8. Germline V lookup: CDR1 LGHDT, CDR2 YNNKEL (reference sequence). The CDR3 totals 13 residues. CDR3 DNA sequence: TGTGCCAGCAGCAATCCGGGACAGGGAAGAGCTTTCTTT. Its translation: CASSNPGQGRAFF.

The V gene is TRBV10-3, the J gene TRBJ1-1, with 9 bases identical to TRBD1. The length of the CDR3 is 12 residues. Germline V gene sequence: CDR1 ENHRY, CDR2 SYGVKD. Germline trimming cut 11 bases from V and 3 bases from J; bases unmatched to any gene: 4. This CDR3 is CAAGQGDTEAFF. The CDR3, as DNA: TGTGCCGCGGGACAGGGTGACACTGAAGCTTTCTTT.

In regard to this clone: A junction boundary mismatches the germline segment, possibly from a read error. The V call is TRBV6-5, the J call TRBJ2-7; 12 bases map to TRBD1. CDR1 MNHEY and CDR2 SVGAGI come from the germline V gene. The CDR3 extends over 15 amino acids. CDR3 sequence reads: CASSSRDRGPPSSSF. DNA for the CDR3: TGTGCCAGCAGTTCCCGGGACAGGGGGCCCCCTTCTTCGTCGTTC.

This chain joins TRBV4-1 and TRBJ1-2; D unclear. The germline gives CDR1 MGHRA, CDR2 YSYEKL. The CDR3 has 14 amino acids. V dropped 0 bases and J dropped 4 bases, with 9 bases sitting between them. The CDR3 spells CASSQDNLGYGYTF. CDR3 nucleotide sequence: TGCGCCAGCAGCCAAGATAACCTAGGCTATGGCTACACCTTC.

This rearrangement joins TRBV27 to TRBJ1-5, with TRBD1 matching 12 bases. CDR3 length: 15 amino acids. CDR1 MNHEY and CDR2 SMNVEV come from the germline V gene (reference sequence). V dropped 6 bases and J dropped 6; count of bases not matched to a gene: 6. The CDR3, as DNA: TGTGCCAGCAGCCCGGGACAGGGGGCGAGTCAGCCCCAGCATTTT. Amino acid sequence: CASSPGQGASQPQHF.

The chain couples TRBV12-3 or TRBV12-4 to TRBJ1-3, with D maybe TRBD1 (5 bases). V dropped 9 bases and J dropped 11 bases, with 17 bases sitting between them. This CDR3 has 12 residues. The CDR3, as DNA: TGTGCCAGTACACCCTCAGGGTTGGCCATATATTTT. Amino acids: CASTPSGLAIYF.

The CDR3 DNA reads TGTGCCACAAACACAGGGGTAGATACGCAGTATTTT. Translating gives CATNTGVDTQYF. This sequence joins TRBV2 and TRBJ2-3, with TRBD1 identical over 7 bases. Losses at the gene ends were 10 bases for V and 5 bases for J; bases not matched to a gene: 6. Germline V gene sequence: CDR1 SNHLY, CDR2 FYNNEI. This CDR3 comprises 12 residues.

This chain connects TRBV6-5 to TRBJ2-7; a possible D gene is TRBD1 (6 bases). Germline CDR1 MNHEY, CDR2 SVGAGI. This CDR3 region has 12 residues. The V and J ends lost 6 bases and 3 bases respectively, with 9 bases between them. The CDR3 bases are TGTGCCAGCAGCCAGGGGAGCTACGAGCAGTACTTC. Its translation: CASSQGSYEQYF.

V gene TRBV5-1 combines with J gene TRBJ2-3; 13 positions agree with TRBD2. Trimming cost V 4 bases and J 12 bases; bases outside gene matches: 8. This CDR3 has 14 residues. The germline V gene has CDR1 SGHRS and CDR2 YFSETQ. The chain's CDR3 is CASSPGLAGAPQYF. The CDR3, as DNA: TGCGCCAGCAGCCCAGGACTAGCGGGGGCCCCACAGTATTTT.

V gene TRBV5-6 combines with J gene TRBJ1-2, with TRBD1 as a possible D gene (5 bases). CDR3 length equals 14 residues. Trimming removed 2 bases from V and 2 bases from J, with 10 bases in between. CDR1 and CDR2 from the germline V gene are SGHDT and YYEEEE. CDR3 residues: CASSLMAGNYGYTF. The CDR3 DNA reads as TGTGCCAGCAGCTTAATGGCAGGGAACTATGGCTACACCTTC.

This chain connects TRBV2 to TRBJ1-5; possibly TRBD1 for D (6 bases). Germline assignment: CDR1 SNHLY and CDR2 FYNNEI. Trimming left V 8 bases short and J 1 base short, with 6 bases between. The CDR3 spans 12 residues. CDR3 residues: CASQGSNQPQHF. CDR3 coding DNA: TGTGCCAGCCAGGGGAGCAATCAGCCCCAGCATTTT.

The chain is built from TRBV5-1 and TRBJ2-3; no reliable D call. The ends were cut back, 0 bases at V and 3 bases at J, with 8 bases in the middle. The CDR3 length is 14 residues. Germline CDR1 is SGHRS and CDR2 is YFSETQ. The chain's CDR3 is CASSLERITDTQYF. The CDR3 DNA reads as TGCGCCAGCAGCTTGGAGAGGATAACAGATACGCAGTATTTT.

The V call is TRBV4-1, the J call TRBJ2-5, with D possibly TRBD1 on 6 matching bases. The germline CDR1 and CDR2 sequences are MGHRA and YSYEKL. The CDR3 loop spans 17 amino acids. V was cut by 0 bases and J by 1 base, with 15 bases left in between. Here the CDR3 DNA reads TGCGCCAGCAGCCAAGATTCCGGCAGGGGCATCCAAGAGACCCAGTACTTC. Its protein product is CASSQDSGRGIQETQYF.

The chain combines TRBV27 with TRBJ2-3; TRBD2 might be the D (5 bases). V lost 0 bases, J lost 4 bases, and 14 bases lay in between. CDR3 length: 16 amino acids. CDR1 is MNHEY, CDR2 SMNVEV, per germline (reference sequence). The CDR3 coding sequence is TGTGCCAGCAGTTTATCGGACGAGGGCGCGGCAGATACGCAGTATTTT. Protein: CASSLSDEGAADTQYF.

The sample holds a few counts of this clone. The CDR3: CASSWREGLSEQYF. The DNA for the CDR3 is TGTGCCAGTAGTTGGCGGGAGGGCCTCTCCGAGCAGTACTTC. The chain couples TRBV19 to TRBJ2-7; 9 nucleotides line up with TRBD2. The CDR3 is 14 residues long. V dropped 5 bases and J dropped 6; count of bases not matched to a gene: 8. Germline CDR1 LNHDA, CDR2 SQIVND (reference sequence).

The chain joins TRBV5-4 to TRBJ1-2; TRBD1 aligns across 7 bases. The germline CDR1 and CDR2 sequences are SGHNT and YYREEE (reference sequence). Germline trimming cut 4 bases from V and 8 bases from J; bases unmatched to any gene: 8. The CDR3 consists of 13 residues. In DNA, the CDR3 is TGTGCCAGCAGCCCAGGGGGGTTCGGGGGCTACACCTTC. Its translation: CASSPGGFGGYTF.

This clone was detected only a few times. The V gene is TRBV23-1, the J gene TRBJ2-7, with D hard to call. TRBV23-1 is an ORF; its function is uncertain. The CDR3 length is 14 residues. Trimming shortened V by 7 bases and J by 1 base, and 14 bases separated the two germline ends. DNA of the CDR3: TGCGCCAGCATCGGCGAGGTGGCGTCCTACGAGCAGTACTTC. This translates into CASIGEVASYEQYF.

V usage is TRBV6-6 and J usage is TRBJ1-5; 7 bases map to TRBD1. The CDR3 has 16 amino acids. V shed 6 bases, J shed 7 bases, and the junction held 15 bases outside the gene matches. The germline CDR1 and CDR2 sequences are MNHNY and SVGAGI (reference sequence). CDR3 protein: CASSWGRQGVGQPQHF. The DNA for the CDR3 is TGTGCCAGCAGCTGGGGTCGGCAGGGGGTTGGCCAGCCCCAGCATTTT.

J is TRBJ1-5 and V is TRBV5-8; 8 bases map to TRBD1. V lost 4 bases to trimming and J lost 9 bases; unmatched junction nucleotides: 6. The CDR3 spans 13 residues. Germline assignment: CDR1 SGHTS and CDR2 YDEGEE. The CDR3 loop reads CASSRDRPSPQHF. The CDR3 region has the DNA TGTGCCAGCAGCAGGGACAGGCCGTCGCCCCAGCATTTT.

This rearrangement joins TRBV2 to TRBJ1-2; the D gene is possibly TRBD1 (6 bases). This CDR3 comprises 13 residues. The germline V gene has CDR1 SNHLY and CDR2 FYNNEI. Trimming stripped 6 bases from V and 4 bases from J, with 12 bases between. The CDR3 DNA reads as TGTGCCAGCAGGGCAGACAGGTCCTATGGCTACACCTTC. It specifies CASRADRSYGYTF.

The chain joins TRBV3-1 (or the pseudogene TRBV3-2) to TRBJ2-5, with TRBD2 identical over 8 bases. The length of the CDR3 is 16 residues. From germline, CDR1 is LGHDT and CDR2 YNNKEL (reference sequence). J was trimmed by 5 bases and V by 4 bases; bases with no gene match: 12. The CDR3 coding sequence is TGTGCCAGCAGCCCTGGGGCGGGGGGTAACCGGGAGACCCAGTACTTC. This translates into CASSPGAGGNRETQYF.

CDR3 nucleotides: TGTGCCAGCAGCAACAAGGGGGCGGCAAGATCCTACGAGCAGTACTTC. Residues: CASSNKGAARSYEQYF. V is TRBV11-2 and J is TRBJ2-7, with 7 bases that match TRBD1. Per the germline V gene, CDR1 is SGHAT and CDR2 is FQNNGV. This CDR3 is 16 amino acids long. With V trimmed by 5 bases and J by 1 base, 11 bases remained unmatched.

This chain uses TRBV20-1 with TRBJ1-3; D uncertain. CDR1 and CDR2 from the germline V gene are DFQATT and SNEGSKA (reference sequence). V dropped 6 bases and J dropped 2 bases, with 5 bases sitting between them. This CDR3 contains 11 residues. CDR3 sequence (DNA): TGCAGTGCCTTTCCTGGAAACACCATATATTTT. Its translation is CSAFPGNTIYF.